This T cell receptor beta chain derives from a study of blood T cell repertoires in COVID-19. Study information: Some COVID-19 samples were acute and others convalescent; all came from the United States, Italy and Spain. Nucleic acid was either cDNA or gDNA, and it came from T cells, B-cell-depleted T cells, or PBMCs.

Original processing methods: Estimation of nucleated cell counts relied on the amplification of reference gene primers. Sequenced by immunoSEQ multiplex PCR; TCRdb stores in-frame clones only, minus some. V and J calls and clone size come straight from that table; D and trimming were deduced from the DNA. The data show roughly 130,000 clones, with more than 70% seen just once and roughly an eighth held by the top ten. This clone has just one count. CDR1 and CDR2 from the germline V gene are ENHRY and SYGVKD. Losses at the gene ends were 4 bases for V and 5 bases for J; bases not matched to a gene: 9. The CDR3 loop spans 15 amino acids.

This chain links TRBV10-3 with TRBJ2-7; TRBD1 agrees at 9 bases. The sequence was obtained from a woman aged 25 to 39 who had recovered from COVID-19. The sequencing input was peripheral blood. CDR3 region: CAISGLGQGVDEQYF. The DNA of the CDR3 is TGTGCCATCAGTGGCCTGGGACAGGGAGTCGACGAGCAGTACTTC.